The text below deals with one T cell receptor (beta chain). This clonotype was found a few times. Its antigen remains unidentified. Per-base qualities were not stored, and no clone one base away is much larger. Ficoll-Paque density gradient centrifugation was used to isolate PBMCs. This entry is derived from a study of T-cell memory formation after mild COVID-19 listed by TCRdb under 2021. Turning to the overall study: TCR sequence clusters from the two donors were largely donor specific. In two donors, T-cell clones that expanded and contracted after mild COVID-19 were followed by sequencing TCRalpha and TCRbeta repertoires longitudinally. Two young, previously healthy adult volunteers, one female and one male, were included in the cohort. Study-level results and caveats: Contracting CD4+ clones were located mainly in the CM and EM memory subsets, whereas CD8+ clones were found to be enriched in EMRA. SARS-CoV-2 specificity was not confirmed for the second-wave clones peaking on day 37. Clones contracting from day 15 to 85 had balanced CD4/CD8 phenotypes, while a second wave expanding from day 15 to 37 was biased towards CD4+. Some responding clones were detected in pre-infection memory, suggesting pre-existing cross-reactive memory T cells joined the SARS-CoV-2 response. The study included only a couple of mild cases, and larger cohorts that include severe cases with pre-infection samples were judged to be necessary.

The CDR3 goes from the cysteine to the phenylalanine over 17 residues. This entry keeps only the CDR3 DNA: 51 bases, framed from base 1. Per the germline V gene, SQVTM is the CDR1 and ANQGSEA is the CDR2. Relative to germline, V is 4 bases shorter and J is 0 bases shorter, with 21 bases between their ends. Sequencing took place on an Illumina NovaSeq 6000. cDNA libraries for TCRalpha and TCRbeta were prepared by 5'RACE using constant-segment primers, with sample barcodes and unique molecular identifiers added. Trizol reagent was used to extract RNA from every sample. Libraries were amplified in two PCR steps, with a second sample barcode and Illumina TruSeq adapters added in the second step. Sequencing of the libraries was done on an Illumina NovaSeq, producing 2 x 150 bp paired-end reads. The source study handled its data this way. Demultiplexing of reads and collapsing into UMI-guided consensus sequences were performed with migec v1.2.7. Using mixcr v2.1.11, UMI consensuses were aligned to TRA and TRB V and J templates and then assembled into clonotypes. A clonotype was counted as expanded or contracted only when both edgeR and NoisET called the clonotype significant, with the noise models trained on biological replicates. For edgeR calls, a false discovery rate-adjusted p below 0.01 and a log2 fold-change threshold of 1 were applied. PCA with hierarchical clustering of max-normalized trajectories of the 1000 most abundant clonotypes was used as exploratory dynamics analysis. Separately sequenced CD4+ and CD8+ repertoires were used to assign the CD4 or CD8 phenotype of responding clones. Through fastp at Q25 and MiXCR, TCRdb rebuilt clones from the public reads, retaining in-frame beta chains. Records with the same CDR3 protein are collapsed into one entry carrying the most frequent genes and DNA. TCRdb's processing, not the study's, gives the V and J calls here. In all, the sample holds around 53,000 distinct CDR3 sequences, and 9% to 15% of those were seen once. The top ten constitute 20% to 25% of the sample.

Recombination connected TRBV29-1 to TRBJ1-1, with TRBD1 as a weak D call on 5 bases. The source is a man between 18 and 35 years old who had mild COVID-19 (a few samples of this study predate the infection). The sample titles of this study are shuffled in the database, so cell type and time point are left out; the donor was told from shared clones. Sequenced input: PBMCs or a T cell subset sorted from them (not recorded which). The CDR3: CSVGGSGVIWMNTEAFF. The bases are TGCAGCGTTGGGGGCTCCGGGGTCATTTGGATGAACACTGAAGCTTTCTTT.